These T cell receptor beta chains were read from a single sample in a study of sequential checkpoint blockade in melanoma. The repertoire was sequenced with immunoSEQ multiplex PCR; TCRdb's copy has only in-frame clones and lacks some. The sample contains around 13,000 clones, 25% to 35% of which appear only once. The material was tumor tissue (inferred from file names), obtained from a patient given nivolumab and ipilimumab in sequence. These receptors all come from a human donor with melanoma. Both conserved end residues are part of each CDR3. The D gene is left open where the match is weak. Clone size appears in some rows only: once, few, many, or a class for an expanded clone.

D	J	V	size	DNA	CDR3
TRBD2	TRBJ2-1	TRBV9	few	TGTGCCAGCAGCGATCCTGGACTAGCGGCTATCAATGAGCAGTTCTTC	CASSDPGLAAINEQFF
TRBD2	TRBJ2-7	TRBV9	few	TGTGCCAGCAGCGTAGGGGCTAGCGGTACCTACGAGCAGTACTTC	CASSVGASGTYEQYF
-	TRBJ1-1	TRBV23-1	few	TGCGCCAGCAGCTTCGGGGGCGCCACTGAAGCTTTCTTT	CASSFGGATEAFF
TRBD1	TRBJ1-5	TRBV6-8	few	TGTGCCAGCAGGAACAGGGGGCAGGGCAATCAGCCCCAGCATTTT	CASRNRGQGNQPQHF
-	TRBJ2-1	TRBV28	-	TGTGCCAGCAGTTTGTTAACAGAAAGACCCTACAATGAGCAGTTCTTC	CASSLLTERPYNEQFF
TRBD2	TRBJ2-2	TRBV19	few	TGTGCCAGTAGTATAGGACTAGCGGGAGGGGAGCTGTTTTTT	CASSIGLAGGELFF
-	TRBJ1-5	TRBV2	few	TGTGCCAGCAGTCGGGACGGCCGAAATCAGCCCCAGCATTTT	CASSRDGRNQPQHF
TRBD2	TRBJ2-3	TRBV23-1	few	TGCGCCAGCAGCTCAGCCGGGACTAGCGGAGGGGATACGCAGTATTTT	CASSSAGTSGGDTQYF
-	TRBJ2-7	TRBV28	few	TGTGCCAGCAGTTTTTACCCAGCTTTATTACACCGGGCCGTCGAGCAGTACTTC	CASSFYPALLHRAVEQYF
TRBD1	TRBJ2-1	TRBV4-1	few	TGCGCCAGCAGCGAGGGGACAGGGGGCAATGAGCAGTTCTTC	CASSEGTGGNEQFF
-	TRBJ1-1	TRBV9	few	TGTGCCAGCAGTCGCCTTGACACCATGAACACTGAAGCTTTCTTT	CASSRLDTMNTEAFF
-	TRBJ2-1	TRBV5-1	-	TGCGCCAGCAGCTTGGGAGGAGGTTTCGGAGAGCAGTTCTTC	CASSLGGGFGEQFF
TRBD2	TRBJ2-7	TRBV28	few	TGTGCCAGCAGTCCCCTAGCGGGGGGGGCAGGGGAGTTCTACGAGCAGTACTTC	CASSPLAGGAGEFYEQYF
TRBD1	TRBJ2-5	TRBV28	-	TGTGCCAGCAGTCCACCGGGACAGGGCGTACAAGAGACCCAGTACTTC	CASSPPGQGVQETQYF
TRBD1	TRBJ2-7	TRBV11-3	few	TGTGCCAGCAGCTTACCCGGGACAGGGGTCGAAAAGCAGTACTTC	CASSLPGTGVEKQYF
TRBD1	TRBJ1-2	TRBV18	few	TGTGCCAGCTCACCTCAGGGGGACGATGCTGGCTACACCTTC	CASSPQGDDAGYTF
TRBD1	TRBJ1-5	TRBV6-8	-	TGTGCCAGCAGTGACCCGGACAGGGTGGCCAGGGATCAGCCCCAGCATTTT	CASSDPDRVARDQPQHF
TRBD2	TRBJ2-3	TRBV19	-	TGTGCCAGTAGTAGGTTTCTAGCGGGAAGCACAGATACGCAGTATTTT	CASSRFLAGSTDTQYF
TRBD2	TRBJ2-7	TRBV6-8	-	TGTGCCAGCAGCGACTGGACTAGCGGGCACGAGCAGTACTTC	CASSDWTSGHEQYF
-	TRBJ2-5	TRBV6-8	few	TGTGCCAGCAGTTACCCGGAAAGAGCGGACTCAGAGACCCAGTACTTC	CASSYPERADSETQYF
-	TRBJ2-5	TRBV11-3	-	TGTGCCAGCAGTAAAGAGGGCAGGGTTGAGGGAGAGACCCAGTACTTC	CASSKEGRVEGETQYF
-	TRBJ2-1	TRBV6-8	few	TGTGCCAGCACTCCCGACTCCTTTTACAATGAGCAGTTCTTC	CASTPDSFYNEQFF
-	TRBJ1-4	TRBV19	medium-sized	TGTGCCAGTAACGGGGGCCGGGGGAATGAAAAACTGTTTTTT	CASNGGRGNEKLFF
-	TRBJ2-1	TRBV29-1	once	TGCAGCGTTGGCAGGGATTTGGGTGAGCAGTTCTTC	CSVGRDLGEQFF
TRBD2	TRBJ2-3	TRBV28	-	TGTGCCAGCGAGGAAGCGGGAGCTAGCACAGATACGCAGTATTTT	CASEEAGASTDTQYF
-	TRBJ1-1	TRBV5-1	once	TGCGCCAGCAGCTTCCGGCAGGGGCTGAACACTGAAGCTTTCTTT	CASSFRQGLNTEAFF
-	TRBJ2-7	TRBV11-3	-	TGTGCCAGCAGCTTAGGGGGCACAGGGCCAGCCTACGAGCAGTACTTC	CASSLGGTGPAYEQYF
TRBD1	TRBJ1-5	TRBV19	once	TGTGCCAGTAGTATGACAGGGGCCAGCAATCAGCCCCAGCATTTT	CASSMTGASNQPQHF
TRBD2	TRBJ2-5	TRBV11-3	few	TGTGCCAGCAGCTTTTGGGCTAGCGGGATGGGGGTTCAGGAGACCCAGTACTTC	CASSFWASGMGVQETQYF
TRBD1	TRBJ2-3	TRBV6-8	-	TGTGCCAGCACCAGGGGGACAGGGGGATCAGATACGCAGTATTTT	CASTRGTGGSDTQYF
-	TRBJ2-7	TRBV29-1	-	TGCAGCGTTGAAGATCACCGGGCAGGCTACGAGCAGTACTTC	CSVEDHRAGYEQYF
TRBD1	TRBJ1-5	TRBV28	-	TGTGCCAGCAGTTTAAGGGGACAGGGTAGGGATCAGCCCCAGCATTTT	CASSLRGQGRDQPQHF
TRBD2	TRBJ2-1	TRBV6-8	few	TGTGCCACGACGGGGGGAGGGAATGAGCAGTTCTTC	CATTGGGNEQFF
-	TRBJ1-1	TRBV19	-	TGTGCCAGTAGTCCGATTGACAGGACGAGAGGCACTGAAGCTTTCTTT	CASSPIDRTRGTEAFF
-	TRBJ1-1	TRBV2	few	TGTGCCACTAGGCGGGGGAACACTGAAGCTTTCTTT	CATRRGNTEAFF
-	TRBJ2-2	TRBV6-7	-	TGTGCCAGCAGGATCTCGAACACCGGGGAGCTGTTTTTT	CASRISNTGELFF
TRBD1	TRBJ1-4	TRBV19	-	TGTGCCAGTAGTCTCCAGAGGGGACAGGGGACTAATGAAAAACTGTTTTTT	CASSLQRGQGTNEKLFF
-	TRBJ2-7	TRBV12-5	once	TGTGCTAGTGGCCTCGGGGGCGCCTACGAGCAGTACTTC	CASGLGGAYEQYF
-	TRBJ1-1	TRBV19	few	TGTGCCAGTAGTATAGCACAGAACACTGAAGCTTTCTTT	CASSIAQNTEAFF
-	TRBJ1-2	TRBV28	few	TGTGCCAGCAGTTATGAAACAGGAGTTTTGGCCGGCTACACCTTC	CASSYETGVLAGYTF
-	TRBJ2-7	TRBV11-3	-	TGTGCCAGCAGCCCCTTCGGTCGGTGGTCCCCCTACGAGCAGTACTTC	CASSPFGRWSPYEQYF
-	TRBJ1-4	TRBV9	-	TGTGCCAGCATAAGTATTGTGGAAAAACTGTTTTTT	CASISIVEKLFF
TRBD2	TRBJ2-7	TRBV6-8	-	TGTGCCAGCCGGGGCGGGGGGGACGAGCAGTACTTC	CASRGGGDEQYF
-	TRBJ2-1	TRBV11-3	few	TGTGCCAGCAGCTTAGAGGGGACTTCCGAAGATAATGAGCAGTTCTTC	CASSLEGTSEDNEQFF
-	TRBJ2-7	TRBV6-8	-	TGTGCCAGCAGTCCCTACGCCGGACACCACTCTTACGAGCAGTACTTC	CASSPYAGHHSYEQYF
TRBD2	TRBJ2-1	TRBV9	-	TGTGCCAGCAGCTCCCCGGGACTAGCGGGAGACTACAATGAGCAGTTCTTC	CASSSPGLAGDYNEQFF
-	TRBJ1-2	TRBV28	few	TGTGCCAGCAGTTCCCCTATGCCAGGGGTGAGCTACACCTTC	CASSSPMPGVSYTF
-	TRBJ1-5	TRBV28	few	TGTGCCAGCAGTTTACCTTCTAATAGCAATCAGCCCCAGCATTTT	CASSLPSNSNQPQHF
-	TRBJ1-2	TRBV11-3	-	TGTGCCAGCAGCTTCCACCAAGGGGGGATTAACTATGGCTACACCTTC	CASSFHQGGINYGYTF
TRBD1	TRBJ2-5	TRBV11-3	many	TGTGCCAGCAGCGTACCACCAGGGGGCCAAGAGACCCAGTACTTC	CASSVPPGGQETQYF
-	TRBJ1-1	TRBV7-2	few	TGTGCCAGCAGCTTAGCGTCTGGAGCTGAAGCTTTCTTT	CASSLASGAEAFF
-	TRBJ1-5	TRBV18	-	TGTGCCTCGTGGGGGGGAGGCAATCAGCCCCAGCATTTT	CASWGGGNQPQHF
TRBD2	TRBJ2-3	TRBV6-1	few	TGTGCCAGCAGTGAAGAGGCGGCTAGCGGGAGAGATACGCAGTATTTT	CASSEEAASGRDTQYF
-	TRBJ2-5	TRBV5-1	few	TGCGCCAGCAGCTTGGTTGGCGGGGGCCCCCAAGAGACCCAGTACTTC	CASSLVGGGPQETQYF
TRBD2	TRBJ2-5	TRBV6-8	-	TGTGCCAGCAGTCTGACTTTAGCGGGAGGAGAGACCCAGTACTTC	CASSLTLAGGETQYF